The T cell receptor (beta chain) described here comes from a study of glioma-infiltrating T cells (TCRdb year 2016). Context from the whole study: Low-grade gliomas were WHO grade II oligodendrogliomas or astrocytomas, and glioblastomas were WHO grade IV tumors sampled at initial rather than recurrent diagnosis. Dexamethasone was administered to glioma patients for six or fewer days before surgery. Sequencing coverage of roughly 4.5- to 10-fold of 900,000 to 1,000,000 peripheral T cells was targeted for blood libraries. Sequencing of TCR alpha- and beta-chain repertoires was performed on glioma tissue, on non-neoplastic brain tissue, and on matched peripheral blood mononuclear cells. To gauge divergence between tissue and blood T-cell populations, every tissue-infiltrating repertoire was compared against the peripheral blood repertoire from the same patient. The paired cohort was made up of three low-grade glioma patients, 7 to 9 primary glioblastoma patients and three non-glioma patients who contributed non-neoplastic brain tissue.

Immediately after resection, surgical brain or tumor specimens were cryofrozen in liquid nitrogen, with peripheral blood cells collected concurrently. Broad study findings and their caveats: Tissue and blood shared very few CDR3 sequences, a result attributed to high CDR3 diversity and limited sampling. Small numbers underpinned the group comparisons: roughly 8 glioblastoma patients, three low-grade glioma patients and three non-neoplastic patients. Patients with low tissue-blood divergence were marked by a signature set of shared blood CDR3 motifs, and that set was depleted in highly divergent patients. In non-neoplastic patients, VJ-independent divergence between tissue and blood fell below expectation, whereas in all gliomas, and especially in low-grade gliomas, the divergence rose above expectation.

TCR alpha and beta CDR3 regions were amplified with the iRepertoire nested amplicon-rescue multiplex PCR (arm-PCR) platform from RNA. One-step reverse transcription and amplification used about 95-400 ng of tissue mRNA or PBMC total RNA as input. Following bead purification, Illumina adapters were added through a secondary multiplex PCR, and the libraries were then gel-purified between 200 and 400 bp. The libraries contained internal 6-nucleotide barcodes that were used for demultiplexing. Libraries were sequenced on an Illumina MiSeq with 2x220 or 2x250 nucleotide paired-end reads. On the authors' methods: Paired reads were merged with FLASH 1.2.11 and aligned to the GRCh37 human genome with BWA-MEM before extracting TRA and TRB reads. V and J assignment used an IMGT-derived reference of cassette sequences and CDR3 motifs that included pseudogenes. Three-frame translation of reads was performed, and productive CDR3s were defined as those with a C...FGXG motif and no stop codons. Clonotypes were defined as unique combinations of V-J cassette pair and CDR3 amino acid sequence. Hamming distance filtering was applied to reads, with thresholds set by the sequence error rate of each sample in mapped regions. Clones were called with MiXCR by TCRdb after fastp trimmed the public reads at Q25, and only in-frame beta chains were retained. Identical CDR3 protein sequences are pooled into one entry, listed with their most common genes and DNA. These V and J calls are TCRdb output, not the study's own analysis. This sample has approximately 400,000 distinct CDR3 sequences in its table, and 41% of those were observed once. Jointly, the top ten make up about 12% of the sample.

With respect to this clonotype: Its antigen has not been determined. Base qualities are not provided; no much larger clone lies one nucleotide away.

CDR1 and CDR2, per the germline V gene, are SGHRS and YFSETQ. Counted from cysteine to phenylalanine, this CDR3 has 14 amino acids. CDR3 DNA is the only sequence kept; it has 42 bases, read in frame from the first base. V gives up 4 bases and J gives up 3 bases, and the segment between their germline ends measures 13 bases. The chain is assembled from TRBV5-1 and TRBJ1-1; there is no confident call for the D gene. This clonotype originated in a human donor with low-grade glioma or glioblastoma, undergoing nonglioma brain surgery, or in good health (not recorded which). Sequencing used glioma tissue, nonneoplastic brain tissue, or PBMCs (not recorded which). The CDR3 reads CASSAGFTDTEAFF. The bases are TGCGCCAGCAGCGCCGGGTTCACAGACACTGAAGCTTTCTTT.